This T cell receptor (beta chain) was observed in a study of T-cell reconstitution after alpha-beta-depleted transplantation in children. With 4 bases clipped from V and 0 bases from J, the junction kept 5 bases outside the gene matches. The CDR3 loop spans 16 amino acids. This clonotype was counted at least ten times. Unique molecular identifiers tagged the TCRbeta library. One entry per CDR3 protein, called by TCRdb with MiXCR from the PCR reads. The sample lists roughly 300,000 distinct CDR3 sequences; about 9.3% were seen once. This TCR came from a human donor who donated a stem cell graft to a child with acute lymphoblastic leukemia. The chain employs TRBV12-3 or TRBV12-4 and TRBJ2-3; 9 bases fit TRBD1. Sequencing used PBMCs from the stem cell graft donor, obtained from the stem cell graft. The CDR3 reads CASSYGTGRSTDTQYF. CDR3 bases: TGTGCCAGCAGTTACGGGACAGGGCGAAGCACAGATACGCAGTATTTT.